The clone carrying this T cell receptor (beta chain) was counted a single time. Each CDR3 protein is one row after TCRdb ran MiXCR on the multiplex PCR reads. The table includes around 100,000 distinct CDR3 sequences, around 20% detected once. Axillary draining lymph nodes of breast cancer patients supplied the node samples. This specimen comes from a study of breast tumors, draining lymph nodes, adjacent tissues. The clonotype was recovered from a female donor with breast cancer. Some clones in this sample may be carry-over from other donors' samples. Sequences were obtained from axillary lymph node tissue.

The CDR3 sequence is CASTVGQLNTEAFF. CDR3 DNA sequence: TGTGCCAGCACCGTGGGACAGTTGAACACTGAAGCTTTCTTT. V usage is TRBV9 and J usage is TRBJ1-1; the match to TRBD1 covers 7 bases. CDR3 size: 14 residues. Germline values: CDR1 SGDLS, CDR2 YYNGEE. Unmatched junction bases numbered 5, after V lost 6 bases and J lost 0 bases.